This T cell receptor beta chain was sequenced for a study of T cell changes during pregnancy in multiple sclerosis. V shed 3 bases and J 8 bases; nucleotides not matched to a gene: 9. Germline lookup yields CDR1 SGHDT and CDR2 YYEEEE. The CDR3 contains 14 residues. Profiling relied on immunoSEQ multiplex PCR, and the TCRdb table lists in-frame clones only, not all of them. Of about 40,000 clones in the sample, approximately 90% were seen once. This rearrangement joins TRBV5-6 to TRBJ1-1; 8 bases match TRBD1. This material consisted of CD4+ T cells from peripheral blood mononuclear cells, taken before pregnancy. The sequence derives from a female donor with multiple sclerosis, enrolled in a pregnancy study. The CDR3 bases are TGTGCCAGCAGCTGGGGAACAGGGGGGAAAGAAGCTTTCTTT. This sequence encodes CASSWGTGGKEAFF.